Shown below are 20 T cell receptor beta chains from a single sample sequenced in a study of blood T cell repertoires in COVID-19 (dated by TCRdb to 2020 to 2022). Libraries came from the immunoSEQ multiplex PCR assay. Held by TCRdb, this immuneACCESS table contains in-frame sequences only and omits some clones. Under half of the omission traces to an unresolved V gene where checked; the cause of the rest is unknown. The sample table lists about 430,000 clones, 88% of them with a count of one. Approximately 1.3% of the sample belongs to the ten largest clones. Specimen: PBMCs or T cells enriched from blood (not recorded which). The receptors were gathered from a woman between 18 and 29 years old who had been exposed to COVID-19.

The chain couples TRBV7-3 to TRBJ2-1, with 8 bases aligning to TRBD2. Germline-derived CDR1 and CDR2 are SGHTA and FQGTGA. J gave up 6 bases and V 5 bases, and 3 bases lay outside the gene matches. The CDR3 loop spans 13 amino acids. In DNA, the CDR3 is TGTGCCAGCAGCAGCGGGGGTTTCAATGAGCAGTTCTTC. Amino acids: CASSSGGFNEQFF.

Here the CDR3 DNA reads TGTGCCAGCACTCCGGACAGGGACACCGGGGAGCTGTTTTTT. This codes for CASTPDRDTGELFF. The chain recombines TRBV2 with TRBJ2-2; 8 bases agree with TRBD1. Trimming removed 7 bases from V and 3 bases from J; junction bases left unmatched: 4. Germline loops: CDR1 SNHLY, CDR2 FYNNEI. The CDR3 extends over 14 amino acids. The variable domain in full, completed from reference TRBV2 and TRBJ2-2, reads EPEVTQTPSHQVTQMGQEVILRCVPISNHLYFYWYRQILGQKVEFLVSFYNNEISEKSEIFDDQFSVERPDGSNFTLKIRSTKLEDSAMYFCASTPDRDTGELFFGEGSRLTVL.

This chain joins TRBV4-1 and TRBJ1-5, with 9 bases fitting TRBD1. V gave up 4 bases and J gave up 6 bases; unmatched junction bases: 7. The CDR3 totals 15 residues. Per the germline V gene, CDR1 is MGHRA and CDR2 is YSYEKL. The CDR3 here is CASSRETGGGQPQHF. CDR3 DNA: TGCGCCAGCAGCCGGGAGACAGGGGGAGGTCAGCCCCAGCATTTT.

This clone occurred once. The rearrangement uses TRBV14 and TRBJ1-1, with D possibly TRBD1 on 5 matching bases. This CDR3 region has 15 residues. Germline V CDR1 and CDR2: SGHDN, FVKESK. V lost 5 bases and J lost 3, with 16 bases in between. CDR3 bases: TGTGCCAGCAGCGAGATGACAGCGCCGGACACTGAAGCTTTCTTT. Its protein product is CASSEMTAPDTEAFF.

The chain links TRBV7-9 to TRBJ2-7, with 8 bases lining up with TRBD2. This CDR3 comprises 13 residues. The germline gives CDR1 SEHNR, CDR2 FQNEAQ (reference sequence). J lost 0 bases, V lost 6 bases, and 1 base had no gene match. The CDR3 spells CASRSGSSYEQYF. CDR3 nucleotide sequence: TGTGCCAGCAGAAGCGGGAGCTCCTACGAGCAGTACTTC.

The table lists this clone with a count of one. This chain uses TRBV5-5 with TRBJ2-2; 10 bases match TRBD2. CDR1 and CDR2 (germline): SGHKS, YYEKEE (reference sequence). With V trimmed by 4 bases and J by 4 bases, 4 bases remained unmatched. This CDR3 has 15 residues. The CDR3, as DNA: TGTGCCAGCAGCCCGGGACTAGCGTTCACCGGGGAGCTGTTTTTT. Protein sequence: CASSPGLAFTGELFF.

The table lists this clone with a count of one. This chain joins TRBV5-4 and TRBJ1-2; D ambiguous. CDR1 and CDR2 (germline): SGHNT, YYREEE (reference sequence). The CDR3 has 13 amino acids. V lost 0 bases and J lost 3, with 6 bases in between. In nucleotides, the CDR3 is TGTGCCAGCAGCTTGGCCAACTACTATGGCTACACCTTC. It codes for CASSLANYYGYTF.

This clone was seen a few times. The J gene is TRBJ2-4, the V gene TRBV7-2; 9 bases line up with TRBD2. V lost 4 bases to trimming and J lost 7 bases; unmatched junction nucleotides: 11. Germline CDR1 is SGHTA and CDR2 is FQGNSA. This CDR3 contains 16 residues. As DNA, the CDR3 is TGTGCCAGCAGCTCCCAGCGGGAGGCTCAGCGGAACATTCAGTACTTC. Encoded protein: CASSSQREAQRNIQYF. Looking up the rest from reference TRBV7-2 and TRBJ2-4 gives the full variable domain: GAGVSQSPSNKVTEKGKDVELRCDPISGHTALYWYRQSLGQGLEFLIYFQGNSAPDKSGLPSDRFSAERTGGSVSTLTIQRTQQEDSAVYLCASSSQREAQRNIQYFGAGTRLSVL.

This sequence joins TRBV27 and TRBJ1-4, with TRBD1 matching over 7 bases. After removal of 2 bases from V and 8 bases from J, the junction contained 5 bases not matched to a gene. The CDR3 covers 14 residues. Germline CDR1 reads MNHEY; CDR2 reads SMNVEV (reference sequence). The CDR3, as DNA: TGTGCCAGCAGTTTAGACAGGGCAGGGGAAAAACTGTTTTTT. It encodes CASSLDRAGEKLFF.

The chain joins TRBV6-5 to TRBJ2-3; no clear D. Germline values: CDR1 MNHEY, CDR2 SVGAGI. Trimming stripped 0 bases from V and 3 bases from J, with 10 bases between. This CDR3 contains 15 residues. The CDR3 nucleotides are TGTGCCAGCAGTTACTCCCTCCTCGGGACAGATACGCAGTATTTT. This codes for CASSYSLLGTDTQYF.

V and J are TRBV6-6 and TRBJ2-7; D perhaps matches TRBD1 (6 bases). Germline lookup yields CDR1 MNHNY and CDR2 SVGAGI (reference sequence). With 6 bases removed from V and 5 bases from J, the gap between germline ends came to 14 bases. The CDR3 length is 13 residues. The CDR3 reads CASSRRQVHEQYF. CDR3 DNA sequence: TGTGCCAGCAGCCGTCGACAGGTCCACGAGCAGTACTTC.

CDR3: CASSLAGVPGQPQHF. CDR3 nucleotides: TGTGCCAGCAGCTTAGCAGGGGTTCCCGGTCAGCCCCAGCATTTT. The chain uses TRBV11-2 and TRBJ1-5, with D possibly matching TRBD1 (6 bases). Trimming cost V 1 base and J 6 bases, with 13 bases left between them. CDR1 is SGHAT, CDR2 FQNNGV, per germline. CDR3 size: 15 residues.

The chain couples TRBV10-3 to TRBJ1-3; tentative D call: TRBD1 (5 bases). The CDR3 sequence is 18 residues long. Germline loops: CDR1 ENHRY, CDR2 SYGVKD. Trimming cost V 6 bases and J 0 bases, with 21 bases left between them. In nucleotides, the CDR3 is TGTGCCATCAGGGATCCGGCTGGGGGGACCTACTCTGGAAACACCATATATTTT. Translation: CAIRDPAGGTYSGNTIYF.

Comment on this clone: Other DNA sequences of this sample code for an identical CDR3. The genes are TRBV3-1 (or the pseudogene TRBV3-2) and TRBJ2-5; D is uncertain. The CDR3 sequence is 14 residues long. The V and J ends lost 2 bases and 1 base respectively, with 8 bases between them. CDR1 is LGHDT and CDR2 is YNNKEL in the germline V gene (reference sequence). The CDR3 DNA follows: TGTGCCAGCAGCCAATCCAGAGGCCAAGAGACCCAGTACTTC. Encoded protein: CASSQSRGQETQYF.

V is TRBV15 and J is TRBJ2-7, with D possibly being TRBD1 (6 bases). The CDR3 is 12 amino acids. CDR1 is LNHNV and CDR2 is YYDKDF in the germline V gene (reference sequence). The V and J ends lost 4 bases and 3 bases respectively, with 7 bases between them. Written as DNA, the CDR3 is TGTGCCACCAGCACACAGGGCTACGAGCAGTACTTC. This translates into CATSTQGYEQYF.

This chain joins TRBV5-1 and TRBJ2-7, with a tentative D call TRBD1 (6 bases). This CDR3 has 16 amino acids. Trimming left V 0 bases short and J 0 bases short, with 13 bases between. From germline, CDR1 is SGHRS and CDR2 YFSETQ. CDR3 region: CASSLGLRDNSYEQYF. CDR3 bases: TGCGCCAGCAGCTTGGGTCTCCGGGACAACTCCTACGAGCAGTACTTC.

The chain recombines TRBV10-3 with TRBJ2-6; 8 nucleotides line up with TRBD2. Germline assignment: CDR1 ENHRY and CDR2 SYGVKD. This CDR3 is built from 18 residues. With 2 bases clipped from V and 0 bases from J, the junction kept 6 bases outside the gene matches. This CDR3 is CAISEAGTRFSGANVLTF. For the CDR3, the DNA is TGTGCCATCAGTGAGGCCGGGACTAGGTTCTCTGGGGCCAACGTCCTGACTTTC.

The V gene is TRBV5-1, the J gene TRBJ1-3; D may be TRBD1 (5 bases). Germline V lookup: CDR1 SGHRS, CDR2 YFSETQ. The V and J ends lost 4 bases and 2 bases respectively, with 10 bases between them. This CDR3 comprises 14 residues. The CDR3 DNA reads TGCGCCAGCAGCATCGAGACAGCTGGAAACACCATATATTTT. This translates into CASSIETAGNTIYF. Full variable domain (outside the CDR3, taken from reference TRBV5-1 and TRBJ1-3): KAGVTQTPRYLIKTRGQQVTLSCSPISGHRSVSWYQQTPGQGLQFLFEYFSETQRNKGNFPGRFSGRQFSNSRSEMNVSTLELGDSALYLCASSIETAGNTIYFGEGSWLTVV.

The chain uses TRBV5-4 and TRBJ2-2; TRBD1 is a possible D gene (5 bases). Germline values: CDR1 SGHNT, CDR2 YYREEE (reference sequence). This CDR3 region has 14 residues. V lost 0 bases and J 6 bases, leaving 9 bases between the germline ends. The CDR3 protein is CASSLDWGPGELFF. For the CDR3, the DNA is TGTGCCAGCAGCTTGGACTGGGGCCCCGGGGAGCTGTTTTTT. The full variable domain, in which reference TRBV5-4 and TRBJ2-2 provide the parts outside the CDR3, is ETGVTQSPTHLIKTRGQQVTLRCSSQSGHNTVSWYQQALGQGPQFIFQYYREEENGRGNFPPRFSGLQFPNYSSELNVNALELDDSALYLCASSLDWGPGELFFGEGSRLTVL.

This chain joins TRBV5-1 and TRBJ2-1; 7 positions agree with TRBD2. CDR3 size: 15 residues. V trimming: 3 bases; J trimming: 8 bases; junction bases outside the gene matches: 11. Per the germline V gene, CDR1 is SGHRS and CDR2 is YFSETQ. The CDR3: CASSSGAGVKDEQFF. CDR3 DNA: TGCGCCAGCAGCTCCGGCGCGGGAGTTAAGGATGAGCAGTTCTTC.